This passage covers 10 T cell receptor beta chains from one sample sequenced in a study of T cell responses to AZD1222 COVID-19 vaccine. Sequenced by immunoSEQ multiplex PCR; TCRdb stores in-frame clones only, minus some. The table shows 130,000 to 150,000 clones, with more than 75% occurring only once. The sequences come from peripheral blood, collected 28 days after the second AZD1222 dose. The receptors were sampled from an adult who received the AZD1222 COVID-19 vaccine.

The gene calls are TRBV3-1 (or the pseudogene TRBV3-2) and TRBJ2-5; possible D gene TRBD2, 5 bases. This CDR3 has 19 amino acids. V was pared by 6 bases and J by 0 bases, with 26 bases between. Germline V gene lookup returns CDR1 LGHDT and CDR2 YNNKEL (reference sequence). The CDR3 DNA reads as TGTGCCAGCAGGTACGGGCTGCGGACTGCCCCTCGGTACCAAGAGACCCAGTACTTC. Translated: CASRYGLRTAPRYQETQYF.

The rearrangement uses TRBV6-6 and TRBJ2-3, with TRBD1 matching over 8 bases. CDR1 is MNHNY and CDR2 is SVGAGI in the germline V gene (reference sequence). With V trimmed by 0 bases and J by 3 bases, 2 bases remained unmatched. The CDR3 extends over 15 amino acids. The CDR3 spells CASSYSQGATDTQYF. CDR3 nucleotides: TGTGCCAGCAGTTACTCCCAGGGGGCGACAGATACGCAGTATTTT.

The CDR3 reads CASSLNGPNSNQPQHF. The DNA of the CDR3 is TGTGCCAGCAGCTTAAATGGCCCCAATAGCAATCAGCCCCAGCATTTT. The J gene is TRBJ1-5, the V gene TRBV7-2; D not certain. Germline lookup yields CDR1 SGHTA and CDR2 FQGNSA. This CDR3 contains 16 residues. Trimming took off 2 bases at V and 0 bases at J, with 11 bases between the two ends.

The chain uses TRBV7-8 and TRBJ1-4, with D unresolved. V lost 1 base, J lost 0 bases, and 9 bases lay in between. The CDR3 covers 16 residues. Germline V gene data show CDR1 as SGHVS and CDR2 as FQNEAQ. The CDR3 DNA is TGTGCCAGCAGCTTAGTGGTGCGGGCAACTAATGAAAAACTGTTTTTT. Amino acid sequence: CASSLVVRATNEKLFF. The variable domain in full, with the rest retrieved from reference TRBV7-8 and TRBJ1-4, is GAGVSQSPRYKVAKRGQDVALRCDPISGHVSLFWYQQALGQGPEFLTYFQNEAQLDKSGLPSDRFFAERPEGSVSTLKIQRTQQEDSAVYLCASSLVVRATNEKLFFGSGTQLSVL.

This chain links TRBV21-1 with TRBJ1-6. TRBV21-1 is listed as a pseudogene. This CDR3 has 16 amino acids. In DNA form, the CDR3 reads TGTGCCAGCAGCAAAGGGTTTGGCTCCTATAATTCACCCCTCCACTTT. Translating gives CASSKGFGSYNSPLHF.

The chain joins TRBV6-5 to TRBJ2-5; D is ambiguous. Trimming removed 10 bases from V and 5 bases from J, with 17 bases in between. This CDR3 has 13 residues. The germline V gene has CDR1 MNHEY and CDR2 SVGAGI. The CDR3 nucleotides read TGTGCCACCTCGGACGGCATCGGGGAGACCCAGTACTTC. Encoded protein: CATSDGIGETQYF.

The rearrangement joins TRBV9 to TRBJ2-5; D call uncertain. The CDR3 has 15 amino acids. The V end was cut by 3 bases, the J end by 5 bases, with 17 bases between. Germline V gives CDR1 SGDLS, CDR2 YYNGEE. DNA for the CDR3: TGTGCCAGCAGCGCCTCCATTGGGTCTGGGGAGACCCAGTACTTC. Protein: CASSASIGSGETQYF.

In its sample, this clone was seen once. The chain recombines TRBV12-3 or TRBV12-4 with TRBJ2-5, with D unresolved. V dropped 3 bases and J dropped 3 bases, with 8 bases sitting between them. CDR3 length: 13 residues. The CDR3 spells CASSFRKKETQYF. The CDR3 bases are TGTGCCAGCAGTTTCAGGAAAAAAGAGACCCAGTACTTC.

V and J are TRBV5-6 and TRBJ2-4; D possibly matches TRBD1 or TRBD2 (5 bases each). This CDR3 is built from 13 residues. V was clipped by 5 bases and J by 7 bases, with 13 bases between them. Germline CDR1 is SGHDT and CDR2 is YYEEEE. Written as DNA, the CDR3 is TGTGCCAGCAGTACCTTGGGGGAGAACATTCAGTACTTC. Translation gives CASSTLGENIQYF.

The rearrangement joins TRBV18 to TRBJ1-3; D perhaps matches TRBD1 (5 bases). The CDR3 length is 14 residues. CDR1 and CDR2 (germline): KGHSH, LQKENI. V gave up 6 bases and J gave up 0 bases, with 9 bases separating them. CDR3 loop: CASSDQGSGNTIYF. As DNA, the CDR3 is TGTGCCAGCTCCGACCAGGGCTCTGGAAACACCATATATTTT.